These T cell receptor beta chains were read from a single sample in a study of blood T cell repertoires in COVID-19. This table comes from immunoSEQ multiplex PCR, and its TCRdb copy is limited to in-frame clones, with some not included. Of about 240,000 clones detected, 70% to 90% appear once; the ten largest clones hold around 3.3%. The sample was PBMCs or T cells enriched from blood (not recorded which). These receptors were collected from a woman aged 40 to 50 with acute COVID-19. Both conserved end residues are part of each CDR3. D genes are given only for firm matches. Only part of the rows carry a size: once, few, many, or a class if the clone is expanded.

V gene	D gene	J gene	clone size	CDR3 protein	CDR3 DNA
TRBV11-3	TRBD2	TRBJ2-1	NA	CASSLAPSGYEQFF	TGTGCCAGCAGCTTAGCCCCTAGCGGATATGAGCAGTTCTTC
TRBV7-8	NA	TRBJ2-3	NA	CASSFITGKSTDTQYF	TGTGCCAGCAGCTTTATAACAGGGAAAAGCACAGATACGCAGTATTTT
TRBV2	NA	TRBJ2-7	NA	CASSGDTYEQYF	TGTGCCAGCAGCGGGGACACCTACGAGCAGTACTTC
TRBV9	NA	TRBJ2-7	NA	CASSAGRTVHEQYF	TGTGCCAGCAGCGCAGGACGGACTGTCCACGAGCAGTACTTC
TRBV19	TRBD2	TRBJ2-5	NA	CASSNPSGDEETQYF	TGTGCCAGTAGTAACCCAAGCGGGGACGAAGAGACCCAGTACTTC
TRBV7-8	TRBD2	TRBJ2-3	NA	CASSSSGTFTDTQYF	TGTGCCAGCAGCTCAAGCGGGACCTTCACAGATACGCAGTATTTT
TRBV7-3	NA	TRBJ2-7	few	CASSLTGLASYEQYF	TGTGCCAGCAGCTTAACGGGCCTAGCCTCCTACGAGCAGTACTTC
TRBV11-2	NA	TRBJ2-5	NA	CASSSGLRQETQYF	TGTGCCAGCAGCTCCGGACTGAGACAAGAGACCCAGTACTTC
TRBV27	TRBD2	TRBJ2-7	NA	CASRPSGITYEQYF	TGTGCCAGCCGACCTAGCGGGATTACCTACGAGCAGTACTTC
TRBV11-2	TRBD1	TRBJ1-2	NA	CASSLDTGGTGYGYTF	TGTGCCAGCAGCTTAGATACAGGGGGCACAGGGTATGGCTACACCTTC
TRBV29-1	NA	TRBJ1-1	once	CSVLGQPLNTEAFF	TGCAGCGTCCTAGGACAGCCCCTGAACACTGAAGCTTTCTTT
TRBV7-8	TRBD2	TRBJ2-7	NA	CASSPPPGLEVREQYF	TGTGCCAGCAGCCCCCCCCCGGGACTAGAGGTTCGGGAGCAGTACTTC
TRBV5-8	TRBD1	TRBJ2-2	NA	CASRRTGNTGELFF	TGTGCCAGCAGGCGGACAGGGAACACCGGGGAGCTGTTTTTT
TRBV19	NA	TRBJ1-2	NA	CASSISDSNGYTF	TGTGCCAGTAGTATATCCGACAGCAATGGCTACACCTTC
TRBV6-5	TRBD2	TRBJ2-7	NA	CASSIATSPKGEQYF	TGTGCCAGCAGTATCGCGACTAGCCCAAAGGGCGAGCAGTACTTC
TRBV24-1	NA	TRBJ2-3	NA	CATSDSGTPGTDTQYF	TGTGCCACCAGTGATTCCGGGACTCCGGGCACAGATACGCAGTATTTT
TRBV9	TRBD2	TRBJ2-3	NA	CASSVGSGQTDTQYF	TGTGCCAGCAGCGTAGGTAGCGGGCAAACAGATACGCAGTATTTT
TRBV27	NA	TRBJ2-3	NA	CASSSRLESTDTQYF	TGTGCCAGCAGTTCAAGACTGGAAAGCACAGATACGCAGTATTTT
TRBV27	TRBD2	TRBJ2-7	NA	CASSSLPGTSGRAFREQYF	TGTGCCAGCAGTTCATTGCCCGGGACTAGCGGGAGGGCCTTCCGAGAGCAGTACTTC
TRBV5-1	TRBD1	TRBJ2-7	NA	CASSLVGGQNEQYF	TGCGCCAGCAGCTTGGTAGGGGGACAGAACGAGCAGTACTTC
TRBV11-2	TRBD2	TRBJ2-7	NA	CATSPGTSARYEQYF	TGTGCCACTTCCCCCGGGACTAGCGCACGCTACGAGCAGTACTTC
TRBV2	TRBD2	TRBJ2-1	NA	CASGGTSGSRLDEQFF	TGTGCCAGCGGGGGGACTAGCGGGAGTAGGTTGGATGAGCAGTTCTTC
TRBV5-4	NA	TRBJ1-6	NA	CASSLEAGRDSPLHF	TGTGCCAGCAGCTTGGAGGCAGGGAGGGATTCACCCCTCCACTTT
TRBV11-3	TRBD1	TRBJ2-2	NA	CASSPRTGTGELFF	TGTGCCAGCAGCCCTAGGACAGGAACCGGGGAGCTGTTTTTT
TRBV15	NA	TRBJ1-2	NA	CATSRDRTTYGYTF	TGTGCCACCAGCAGAGATCGGACAACTTATGGCTACACCTTC
TRBV18	NA	TRBJ1-3	NA	CASSPPGAKGNTIYF	TGTGCCAGCTCACCACCGGGAGCAAAAGGAAACACCATATATTTT
TRBV10-1	NA	TRBJ2-1	NA	CASSESSGYNEQFF	TGCGCCAGCAGTGAAAGTAGCGGTTACAATGAGCAGTTCTTC
TRBV5-1	TRBD1	TRBJ1-1	NA	CASSSTQGTTEAFF	TGCGCCAGCAGTTCAACACAGGGGACCACTGAAGCTTTCTTT
TRBV18	NA	TRBJ1-1	few	CASSQGQNTEAFF	TGTGCCAGCTCCCAGGGCCAGAACACTGAAGCTTTCTTT
TRBV5-6	NA	TRBJ2-7	NA	CASSSWDLVNYEQYF	TGTGCCAGCAGCTCCTGGGACTTGGTTAACTACGAGCAGTACTTC